Given below is one T cell receptor beta chain in context. The antigen remains unidentified. Germline lookup yields CDR1 SGHTA and CDR2 FQGTGA. With 2 bases clipped from V and 3 bases from J, the junction kept 6 bases outside the gene matches. CDR3 length: 15 residues. This specimen belongs to a study of cytomegalovirus exposure and HLA in healthy donors. Study results and caveats: TCR beta chain V- and J-gene trimming was linked, in a later analysis, to a missense variant in DCLRE1C. Segments of the TCR beta V type were, in most cases, productive about 90% or about 30% of the time in an earlier analysis.

PCR employed 60 Vbeta and 13 Jbeta primers. Per the original data handling: A later analysis tallied about 80 million unique TCR beta chains, roughly 11 million of them shared. Method: immunoSEQ multiplex PCR; TCRdb's copy keeps in-frame clones and lacks some. V and J calls and clone size are as listed in that table; D and trimming were resolved from the DNA. The sample has some 120,000 clones, roughly four fifths seen once. The J gene is TRBJ2-7, the V gene TRBV7-3; 8 bases fit TRBD2. This TCR derives from a woman aged 55-70 years in good health and CMV-seropositive. The sample consisted of PBMCs. For the CDR3, the DNA is TGTGCCAGCAGCTTATCTGGGACTAGTGGCTACGAGCAGTACTTC. Its protein product is CASSLSGTSGYEQYF.